This T cell receptor (beta chain) was retrieved from a study of shared clonotypes between healthy human individuals. Study context: Samples came from two female and a few male donors aged 18 to 49. Study findings and constraints: The study found lower generation probabilities in non-shared clonotypes than in those shared by all four donors. Tissues were not sampled, only blood, and their repertoires likely differ.

As to this clone: Its antigen is not known.

CDR3 size: 14 residues. Germline lookup yields CDR1 MDHEN and CDR2 SYDVKM. The germline V and J ends were trimmed by 3 bases and 10 bases, with 15 bases remaining between them. In the original analysis: There were no quality scores in the junction-only immunoSEQ sequences, so filtering differed. Some clones are missing from TCRdb's copy, which holds only in-frame ones; the method was immunoSEQ multiplex PCR. V and J calls and clone size are those listed in that table; D and trimming were worked out from the DNA. The data hold approximately 1,000,000 clones, with about four fifths observed a single time.

This receptor was taken from a young man in good health. Some clones in this sample may be carry-over from other donors' samples. Sequencing was done on a sample of memory CD4+ T cells from PBMCs. Subset indicated: CD45RA-negative fraction. The V call is TRBV28, the J call TRBJ1-4; D is perhaps TRBD1 (5 bases). CDR3 bases: TGTGCCAGCAGTTTCGACAGCACCCTCCGAAAACTGTTTTTT. Its translation is CASSFDSTLRKLFF.